This T cell receptor (beta chain) was sequenced for a study of monozygotic twins with cystic fibrosis. Overall study results and limits: Median Simpson clonality of about 0.01 suggested naive T cells predominated.

The repertoire was sequenced with immunoSEQ multiplex PCR; TCRdb's copy has only in-frame clones and lacks some. The top ten hold 1.1% of the sample, which has some 15,000 clones, about 85% seen once. For this clone: Its antigen is not identified.

V shed 5 bases and J 2 bases; nucleotides not matched to a gene: 3. This CDR3 comprises 14 residues. Looked up from germline, CDR1 is KGHSH and CDR2 is LQKENI. The genes are TRBV18 and TRBJ1-5; 7 bases map to TRBD1. Sequencing input: blood. The receptor was derived from a boy aged 5-17 years with cystic fibrosis. CDR3 sequence (DNA): TGTGCCAGCTCAGGGACAGTAGGCAATCAGCCCCAGCATTTT. This sequence encodes CASSGTVGNQPQHF.